The 22 T cell receptor beta chains below all came from one sample that was sequenced in a study of vaccination and CD4 T cells after COVID-19. These TCRs are of unknown antigen specificity. The treatment denotes: roughly 11-day PBMC culture with coronavirus spike peptide pools or control peptides (ViraFEST assay). CD4+ T cells that had been cultured provided DNA sequenced with the Oncomine TCR Beta short-read assay. TCRdb ran MiXCR on the PCR reads and lists one entry per CDR3 protein. This table holds 2,500 to 3,500 distinct CDR3 sequences, roughly a quarter found once. The sequencing here drew on CD4+ T cells from blood, cultured in vitro, taken after SARS-CoV-2 vaccination. Every receptor here comes from a human donor who had recovered from COVID-19.

The chain couples TRBV2 to TRBJ2-5, with D hard to call. Trimming stripped 6 bases from V and 1 base from J, with 3 bases between. This CDR3 contains 11 residues. Germline CDR1 is SNHLY and CDR2 is FYNNEI. CDR3 coding DNA: TGTGCCAGCAGCCCCCAAGAGACCCAGTACTTC. Its translation is CASSPQETQYF.

The V and J genes are TRBV6-5 and TRBJ2-1, with D unclear. CDR1 MNHEY and CDR2 SVGAGI come from the germline V gene. V was pared by 4 bases and J by 0 bases, with 4 bases between. The CDR3 extends over 13 amino acids. This CDR3 is CASSFSSYNEQFF. The CDR3 bases are TGTGCCAGCAGTTTTAGCTCCTACAATGAGCAGTTCTTC.

This chain links TRBV7-9 with TRBJ1-5; D not resolved. CDR1 is SEHNR and CDR2 is FQNEAQ in the germline V gene (reference sequence). The CDR3 is made up of 12 amino acids. V gave up 5 bases and J gave up 3 bases, with 5 bases separating them. CDR3: CASSGNNQPQHF. DNA of the CDR3: TGTGCCAGCAGCGGGAACAATCAGCCCCAGCATTTT.

The rearrangement uses TRBV19 and TRBJ1-1; 9 bases fit TRBD1. The V segment lost 6 bases and the J segment 1 base; nucleotides outside the gene matches: 9. Germline V gives CDR1 LNHDA, CDR2 SQIVND (reference sequence). The CDR3 covers 16 residues. The CDR3 sequence is CASSLLPGQGNTEAFF. CDR3 DNA: TGTGCCAGTAGCCTCCTCCCGGGACAGGGGAACACTGAAGCTTTCTTT. Drawing the rest from reference TRBV19 and TRBJ1-1, the complete variable domain is DGGITQSPKYLFRKEGQNVTLSCEQNLNHDAMYWYRQDPGQGLRLIYYSQIVNDFQKGDIAEGYSVSREKKESFPLTVTSAQKNPTAFYLCASSLLPGQGNTEAFFGQGTRLTVV.

By frequency in the sample, this clonotype is medium-sized (0.01 to 0.1%). V gene TRBV20-1 combines with J gene TRBJ2-1, with TRBD2 matching 9 bases. The germline V gene has CDR1 DFQATT and CDR2 SNEGSKA (reference sequence). CDR3 size: 12 residues. Germline trimming cut 5 bases from V and 15 bases from J; bases unmatched to any gene: 11. The CDR3 loop reads CSARLSGLAPFF. The CDR3 DNA reads TGCAGTGCTCGTCTTTCGGGACTAGCTCCGTTCTTC.

This clonotype was counted only a few times. The chain joins TRBV12-3 or TRBV12-4 to TRBJ1-5, with 8 bases lining up with TRBD1. V was clipped by 10 bases and J by 0 bases; unmatched bases: 5. There are 14 residues in the CDR3. CDR3: CATATGDSNQPQHF. The CDR3 DNA sequence: TGTGCCACCGCGACAGGGGATAGCAATCAGCCCCAGCATTTT.

This clonotype was seen only a few times. This chain connects TRBV19 to TRBJ2-3, with TRBD1 matching over 11 bases. This CDR3 is built from 13 residues. Per the germline V gene, CDR1 is LNHDA and CDR2 is SQIVND (reference sequence). The V gene end was trimmed by 9 bases and the J gene end by 4 bases; junction bases not matched to a gene: 3. The CDR3 is CASGTGGPDTQYF. The CDR3 coding sequence is TGTGCCAGCGGGACAGGGGGGCCAGATACGCAGTATTTT.

Only a few counts were recorded for this clonotype. CDR3 nucleotides: TGTGCCCTAGCCTTAAGCAGGGAAGATGAGCAGTTCTTC. Amino acids: CALALSREDEQFF. The V and J genes are TRBV10-3 and TRBJ2-1, with D possibly being TRBD1 or TRBD2 (5 bases each). Looked up from germline, CDR1 is ENHRY and CDR2 is SYGVKD. The CDR3 is made up of 13 amino acids. Trimming stripped 11 bases from V and 8 bases from J, with 19 bases between.

This clonotype was observed a few times. The chain links TRBV2 to TRBJ2-3; possibly TRBD2 for D (6 bases). Germline values: CDR1 SNHLY, CDR2 FYNNEI. V lost 3 bases to trimming and J lost 3 bases, with 16 bases between them. This CDR3 comprises 16 residues. CDR3 amino acids: CASSDAPGGTTDTQYF. The CDR3 coding sequence is TGTGCCAGCAGTGATGCCCCCGGAGGGACGACAGATACGCAGTATTTT.

This clonotype was detected only a few times. The rearrangement joins TRBV7-9 to TRBJ2-3; D may be TRBD1 (6 bases). This CDR3 has 15 amino acids. Germline V gene data show CDR1 as SEHNR and CDR2 as FQNEAQ (reference sequence). Trimming cost V 3 bases and J 0 bases, with 10 bases left between them. The CDR3 DNA reads TGTGCCAGCAGCTTTGTGGGGGCTAGCACAGATACGCAGTATTTT. Its protein is CASSFVGASTDTQYF.

The chain joins TRBV20-1 to TRBJ2-2; the match to TRBD2 covers 7 bases. Germline-derived CDR1 and CDR2 are DFQATT and SNEGSKA (reference sequence). This CDR3 has 14 amino acids. The V and J ends lost 6 bases and 2 bases, in that order; junction bases with no gene match: 6. The CDR3 loop is CSATGGPNTGELFF. CDR3 DNA: TGCAGTGCAACGGGGGGTCCAAACACCGGGGAGCTGTTTTTT.

This clonotype is categorized as medium-sized. The CDR3 DNA reads TGTGCCAGCAGCTTGCTAGCGGCCTACACCGGGGAGCTGTTTTTT. Translating gives CASSLLAAYTGELFF. This chain connects TRBV7-8 to TRBJ2-2; TRBD2 matches 7 bases. V lost 3 bases, J lost 3 bases, and 4 bases stayed unmatched. The CDR3 has 15 amino acids. Per the germline V gene, CDR1 is SGHVS and CDR2 is FQNEAQ. The full variable domain, rest sourced from reference TRBV7-8 and TRBJ2-2, is GAGVSQSPRYKVAKRGQDVALRCDPISGHVSLFWYQQALGQGPEFLTYFQNEAQLDKSGLPSDRFFAERPEGSVSTLKIQRTQQEDSAVYLCASSLLAAYTGELFFGEGSRLTVL.

This chain links TRBV5-6 with TRBJ2-1, with 7 bases that match TRBD2. V lost 7 bases and J lost 2; bases outside the gene matches: 3. This CDR3 has 13 residues. CDR1 SGHDT and CDR2 YYEEEE come from the germline V gene. The CDR3, as DNA: TGTGCCAGCTCAGCGGGGACCTACAATGAGCAGTTCTTC. It is translated as CASSAGTYNEQFF.

Points on this clonotype: A clone one base away is much larger, so this may be a read error. The V gene is TRBV6-1, the J gene TRBJ2-5; D unresolved. The germline V gene has CDR1 MNHNS and CDR2 SASEGT. The CDR3 is 13 amino acids. This CDR3 is CASSPDSEETQNF. The CDR3 DNA is TGTGCCAGCAGTCCTGATTCCGAAGAGACCCAGAACTTC.

The chain combines TRBV19 with TRBJ2-3; D uncertain. V was clipped by 8 bases and J by 9 bases, with 15 bases between them. This CDR3 has 12 residues. CDR1 LNHDA and CDR2 SQIVND come from the germline V gene (reference sequence). The CDR3 coding sequence is TGTGCCAGTGCAGAGTCTTCCCGGACGCAGTATTTT. Translation: CASAESSRTQYF.

For this clonotype: A single base separates this from a much larger clone, so it may be a read error. The chain links TRBV6-1 to TRBJ2-5; TRBD2 aligns across 11 bases. The CDR3 extends over 18 amino acids. Germline CDR1 MNHNS, CDR2 SASEGT. The CDR3 DNA is TGTGTCAGCAGTGAGGGCGTTGGAGTAGCGGGGGGGTTGAAGACCCAGTACTTC. This sequence encodes CVSSEGVGVAGGLKTQYF.

By proportion, this clonotype is medium-sized. A read error may produce the germline difference seen at one junction end. DNA for the CDR3: TGTGCCAGCAGCTTAACCCAACTAGCGGGGGGTTGGCACTTC. This translates into CASSLTQLAGGWHF. This chain links TRBV7-2 with TRBJ2-7; 12 bases map to TRBD2. The germline V gene encodes CDR1 SGHTA and CDR2 FQGNSA. There are 14 residues in the CDR3.

This sequence joins TRBV10-3 and TRBJ1-2; TRBD1 agrees at 7 bases. Looked up from germline, CDR1 is ENHRY and CDR2 is SYGVKD. V dropped 2 bases and J dropped 4; count of bases not matched to a gene: 4. CDR3 length: 14 residues. CDR3 sequence reads: CAISEAGTAYGYTF. The CDR3 bases are TGTGCCATCAGTGAGGCCGGGACAGCCTATGGCTACACCTTC.

This clonotype is medium-sized. The rearrangement uses TRBV6-5 and TRBJ2-1; D unresolved. V lost 2 bases and J lost 9, with 8 bases in between. Germline lookup yields CDR1 MNHEY and CDR2 SVGAGI. CDR3 length equals 12 residues. CDR3 bases: TGTGCCAGCAGTTACCTCGGCGGTGAGCAGTTCTTC. Translated: CASSYLGGEQFF.

This chain connects TRBV7-9 to TRBJ1-2; 8 positions match TRBD1. V lost 1 base to trimming and J lost 4 bases; unmatched junction nucleotides: 11. CDR1 and CDR2 (germline): SEHNR, FQNEAQ (reference sequence). The CDR3 contains 17 residues. The CDR3 bases are TGTGCCAGCAGCTTAGGAGGACAGGGTCACCGCCCCTATGGCTACACCTTC. Translation: CASSLGGQGHRPYGYTF.

This clonotype was observed a single time. The chain carries TRBV30 and TRBJ1-1, with D perhaps matching TRBD1 (5 bases). Germline CDR1 GTSNPN, CDR2 SVGIG (reference sequence). CDR3 length: 15 residues. Trimming removed 1 base from V and 3 bases from J, with 15 bases in between. DNA of the CDR3: TGTGCCTGGAGTGGATTGTGGACATCGGACACTGAAGCTTTCTTT. Translating it yields CAWSGLWTSDTEAFF.

This clonotype was counted between two and nine times. V gene TRBV6-1 combines with J gene TRBJ1-5; D possibly corresponds to TRBD1 (5 bases). The CDR3 has 14 residues. With 6 bases removed from V and 2 bases from J, the gap between germline ends came to 11 bases. CDR1 MNHNS and CDR2 SASEGT come from the germline V gene. CDR3 DNA sequence: TGTGCCAGCAGGCCGACGGGGGGCAATCAGCCCCAGCATTTT. This encodes CASRPTGGNQPQHF.